This T cell receptor (beta chain) was documented in a study of blood T cells in healthy people across ages. Study background: Researchers report that template switching captured about one barcoded beta molecule per two T cells.

Study findings and constraints: For the donors, CMV status was unknown and possibly confounded expanded clonotype changes. Older individuals had lower TCR beta diversity per million T cells (the decline was roughly linear). Diversity figures derived from one million T cells were judged to underestimate the true value.

A second PCR, run for roughly 6 to 11 cycles, used a sample-barcoded 5' primer plus a J-beta primer mix. One entry per CDR3 protein results from TCRdb running MiXCR on the 5' RACE reads. The sample lists roughly 700,000 distinct CDR3 sequences; roughly 50% were seen once. This CDR3 is 15 amino acids long. Germline trimming cut 7 bases from V and 5 bases from J; bases unmatched to any gene: 6. Germline-derived CDR1 and CDR2 are SNHLY and FYNNEI. This clonotype has only a few counts. As yet, its antigen is unknown. The receptor was isolated from an older woman in good health. The genes are TRBV2 and TRBJ1-6, with 9 nucleotides matching TRBD1. Sequenced: blood. The CDR3 region has the DNA TGTGCCAGCACCCTCACAGGGGGCGATAATTCACCCCTCCACTTT. Translation: CASTLTGGDNSPLHF.